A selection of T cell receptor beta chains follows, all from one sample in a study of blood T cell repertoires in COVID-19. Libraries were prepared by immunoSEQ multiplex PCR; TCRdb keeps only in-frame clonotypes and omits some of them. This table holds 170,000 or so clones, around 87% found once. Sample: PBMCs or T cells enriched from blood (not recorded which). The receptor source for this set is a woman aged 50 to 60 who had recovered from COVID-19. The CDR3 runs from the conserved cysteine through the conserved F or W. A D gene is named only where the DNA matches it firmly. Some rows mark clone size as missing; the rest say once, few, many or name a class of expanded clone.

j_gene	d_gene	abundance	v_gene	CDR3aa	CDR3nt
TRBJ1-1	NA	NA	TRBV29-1	CSFNEGRAAFF	TGCAGCTTTAACGAGGGTCGAGCGGCTTTCTTT
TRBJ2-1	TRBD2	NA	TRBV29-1	CSASSGDYNEQFF	TGCAGCGCATCTAGCGGGGATTACAATGAGCAGTTCTTC
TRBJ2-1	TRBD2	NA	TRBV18	CASSVSGAINEQFF	TGTGCCAGCTCAGTTAGCGGGGCGATCAATGAGCAGTTCTTC
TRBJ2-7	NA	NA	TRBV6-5	CASSYRTGSYEQYF	TGTGCCAGCAGTTATCGTACAGGGTCCTACGAGCAGTACTTC
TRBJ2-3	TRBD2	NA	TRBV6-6	CASSLGLAGVTDTQYF	TGTGCCAGCAGCCTTGGACTAGCGGGGGTCACAGATACGCAGTATTTT
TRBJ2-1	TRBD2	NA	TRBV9	CASSFPQTSGVYNEQFF	TGTGCCAGCAGCTTTCCTCAGACTAGCGGGGTTTACAATGAGCAGTTCTTC
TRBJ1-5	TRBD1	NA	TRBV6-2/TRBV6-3	CASSYRDRGRNQPQHF	TGTGCCAGCAGTTACCGGGACAGGGGAAGAAATCAGCCCCAGCATTTT
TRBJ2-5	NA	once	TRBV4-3	CASSSQGYETQYF	TGCGCCAGCAGCTCTCAGGGGTACGAGACCCAGTACTTC
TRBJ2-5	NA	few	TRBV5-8	CASSFTVHREETQYF	TGTGCCAGCAGCTTTACGGTTCACAGGGAAGAGACCCAGTACTTC
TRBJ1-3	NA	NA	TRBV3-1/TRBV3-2	CASSPDISSGNTIYF	TGTGCCAGCAGCCCCGACATAAGCTCTGGAAACACCATATATTTT
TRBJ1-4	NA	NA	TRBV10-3	CAISGQSTAEKLFF	TGTGCCATCAGTGGACAGTCCACGGCCGAAAAACTGTTTTTT
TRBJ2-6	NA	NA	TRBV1	CTSSHPQKDRTFSGANVLTF	TGCACCAGCAGCCATCCCCAAAAGGACAGGACGTTCTCTGGGGCCAACGTCCTGACTTTC
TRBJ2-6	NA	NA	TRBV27	CASRRTVSSGANVLTF	TGTGCCAGCAGGCGGACAGTAAGCTCTGGGGCCAACGTCCTGACTTTC
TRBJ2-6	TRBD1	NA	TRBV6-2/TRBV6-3	CASSYSNRQGVSGANVLTF	TGTGCCAGCAGTTACTCGAATAGGCAGGGGGTTTCGGGGGCCAACGTCCTGACTTTC
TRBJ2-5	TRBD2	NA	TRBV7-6	CASSLRAAGGRETQYF	TGTGCCAGCAGCTTACGGGCAGCGGGGGGGCGAGAGACCCAGTACTTC
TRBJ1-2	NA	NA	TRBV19	CASRWAGGGYTF	TGTGCCAGTAGATGGGCGGGGGGCGGCTACACCTTC
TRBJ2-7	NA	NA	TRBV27	CATSRDSQKAYEQYF	TGTGCCACCTCCAGGGACTCCCAAAAAGCCTACGAGCAGTACTTC
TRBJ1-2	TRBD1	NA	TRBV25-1	CASSVQGARGYTF	TGTGCCAGCAGTGTACAGGGGGCGCGGGGCTACACCTTC
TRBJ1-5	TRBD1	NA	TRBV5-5	CASSLVPGGSNQPQHF	TGTGCCAGCAGCTTGGTCCCAGGGGGGAGCAATCAGCCCCAGCATTTT
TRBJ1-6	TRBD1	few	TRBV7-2	CASSTGQGRPLHF	TGTGCCAGCAGCACTGGACAGGGCCGACCCCTCCACTTT
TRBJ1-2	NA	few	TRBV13	CASSRNRDGYGYTF	TGTGCCAGCAGCCGAAACAGGGATGGCTATGGCTACACCTTC
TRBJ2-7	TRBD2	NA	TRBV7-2	CASSLILAGGGEQYF	TGTGCCAGCAGCTTAATTCTAGCGGGGGGTGGAGAGCAGTACTTC
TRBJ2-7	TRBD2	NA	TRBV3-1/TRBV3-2	CASSFSGGPTYEQYF	TGTGCCAGCAGCTTCAGCGGGGGACCAACCTACGAGCAGTACTTC